A single T cell receptor beta chain is shown here with its context. The antigen it binds to is not known. No quality values exist for individual bases; no much larger clone is one base distant. The sample comes from a study of T cells after yellow fever vaccination (dated by TCRdb to the late 2010s). With respect to the entire study: Libraries from fractions with low cell numbers were prepared with the SMART-Seq v4 Ultra Low Input RNA kit. To track T-cell clones before and after primary and booster YFV17D yellow fever vaccination, bulk TCR alpha and beta repertoires were sequenced longitudinally. The cohort comprised two healthy male donors, one aged 18 to 30 and one aged 30 to 40 years. Blood samples were taken at several timepoints before and after primary and secondary immunization, and bulk PBMC replicates and cell subsets were isolated. What the study reported, not specific to this receptor: Most clones expanded after primary vaccination (roughly 96% of CD4 and 80% to 90% of CD8) were re-detected after the booster, suggesting that broad memory maintenance occurred. A small fraction of clonotypes showed up in both the CD4 and CD8 compartments, probably as a result of convergent recombination. Only a couple of donors were included in the study, so the extent to which the findings can be generalized is limited. Compared with the primary T-cell response, the secondary T-cell response was weaker but faster, peaking on day 5 rather than day 15. Computational filtering was required because FACS-sorted repertoires could contain abundant contaminating clonotypes from the bulk population.

The reads were generated on an Illumina NovaSeq 6000. TCR cDNA was made using 5'RACE template switching, a step that added a universal primer site and unique molecular identifiers. Priming for cDNA synthesis came from both the TCR alpha and TCR beta constant segments. Library amplification involved two PCR steps, and the second step added sample barcodes and sequencing adapters. Sequencing of libraries was done on Illumina HiSeq 2500 (2x100 bp) or NovaSeq (2x150 bp). From the authors' description of their analysis: MIGEC was used to demultiplex reads and collapse the reads into UMI consensus sequences, and MiXCR was used for V(D)J alignment. Clonotypes responding to the vaccine were identified with edgeR on replicate PBMC samples, with the criteria of FDR below 0.01 and a log2 fold change above 5 up to day 15. Bulk clonotypes were assigned CD4 or CD8 identity according to which sequenced CD4 or CD8 repertoire held them at higher abundance. Clones were called with MiXCR by TCRdb after fastp trimmed the public reads at Q25, and only in-frame beta chains were retained. Each CDR3 protein appears once, grouped with its most common genes and DNA. The V and J calls come from TCRdb's annotation, not from the publication. For this sample there are 340,000 or so distinct CDR3 sequences; roughly an eighth appear just once. The top ten clonotypes cover 2.5% to 3.5% of the sample.

This specimen's treatment or condition label, per the study, means: live attenuated yellow fever vaccine strain. PBMCs were isolated from peripheral blood using a standard Ficoll-Paque protocol. Dynabeads CD4 and CD8 positive selection kits were used to isolate CD4 and CD8 T-cell fractions. TriZol was used to extract RNA from bulk PBMCs, from CD4 and CD8 fractions, and from dextramer-positive and dextramer-negative fractions. From the cysteine up to the phenylalanine, the CDR3 has a length of 15 residues. Here the CDR3 DNA is all that survives: 45 bases in frame from base 1. The V end gives up 7 bases and the J end 5 bases, leaving 10 bases in the junction not matched to a gene. CDR1 MNHEY and CDR2 SVGAGI are derived from the germline V gene.

The rearranged segments are TRBV6-5 and TRBJ1-2, and TRBD1 aligns with 10 junction nucleotides. Sequences were derived from CD4+ T cells sorted from PBMCs, sampled 15 days after the yellow fever booster vaccination. The TCR comes from a man aged 18-30 years who received the YFV17D yellow fever vaccine. The CDR3 has the sequence CASTLGGTGVYGYTF. The base sequence is TGTGCCAGCACCCTCGGTGGGACAGGGGTTTATGGCTACACCTTC.